The clone carrying this TCR beta chain was seen many times. Whole blood was used without fractionation, so all unsorted peripheral T cells were included. CDR1 SGHRS and CDR2 YFSETQ come from the germline V gene. The V end was cut by 4 bases, the J end by 8 bases, with 16 bases between. The CDR3 is made up of 14 amino acids. Reverse transcription used 500 to 550 ng RNA and constant-region primers for alpha and beta. Each of the alpha and beta chains got its own library through chain-specific third strand synthesis with indices. The library got P5 and P7 elements plus a second index, then a roughly 22-cycle PCR. Each CDR3 protein is one row after TCRdb ran MiXCR on the 5' RACE reads. The sample records under 11,000 distinct CDR3 sequences, roughly 8% being singletons. The sample belongs to a study of HIV-infected patients and healthy controls.

Sequenced: blood. The rearrangement uses TRBV5-1 and TRBJ2-1; weak D call: TRBD1 (6 bases). The source is an adult in good health. In DNA, the CDR3 is TGCGCCAGCAGCGGACAGCCCGGAAGGGATGAGCAGTTCTTC. This sequence encodes CASSGQPGRDEQFF.